This TCR beta chain was profiled in a study of response to subunit inactivated influenza vaccine. Study findings and constraints: Authors suggested that a seasonal influenza vaccination recruits few new T cells each time.

With respect to this clonotype: Its specificity is not known.

TCRdb fed the RT-PCR reads into MiXCR, producing one record per CDR3 protein. Of 450,000 to 550,000 distinct CDR3 sequences detected, about 25% appear once; the ten largest clones hold 1.5% to 2%. This clonotype was obtained from a man aged 50 to 60 who received an inactivated influenza vaccine. Sequenced here: CD4+ T cells sorted from PBMCs, sampled 5 days after vaccination.

The CDR3 coding sequence is TGCAGTGCTAGGGACTTTAGCCCGGGAGGGGCCAACGTCCTGACTTTC. Its translation: CSARDFSPGGANVLTF. This chain uses TRBV20-1 with TRBJ2-6; D perhaps matches TRBD2 (5 bases). Trimming cost V 3 bases and J 4 bases, with 16 bases left between them. Germline V gives CDR1 DFQATT, CDR2 SNEGSKA (reference sequence). The CDR3 consists of 16 residues.